The entry that follows covers one T cell receptor beta chain sequence. Per the original data handling: Reference gene primer amplification yielded estimated nucleated cell counts. Using immunoSEQ multiplex PCR, the repertoire was profiled, and TCRdb retains in-frame clones only, with some absent. That table gives V, J and clone size, and the DNA gave D and trimming. The sample lists 60,000 to 80,000 clones; less than 90% were seen once. This CDR3 spans 14 amino acids. Losses at the gene ends were 5 bases for V and 6 bases for J; bases not matched to a gene: 7. CDR1 and CDR2 from the germline V gene are KGHSH and LQKENI. This sample is part of a study of blood T cell repertoires in COVID-19. Overall study context: The origin of the acute and convalescent COVID-19 samples was the United States, Italy and Spain. T cells, B-cell-depleted T cells, or PBMCs supplied cDNA or gDNA.

The chain couples TRBV18 to TRBJ1-1; 9 bases are shared with TRBD1. The sample taken for sequencing was peripheral blood. This clonotype was sampled from a man aged 45 to 65 with active COVID-19. CDR3 nucleotide sequence: TGTGCCAGCTCATCGGGACAGGGTGTCGCTGAAGCTTTCTTT. This translates into CASSSGQGVAEAFF.